This passage covers 12 T cell receptor beta chains from one sample sequenced in a study of blood T cell repertoires in COVID-19. Some clones are missing from TCRdb's copy, which holds only in-frame ones; the method was immunoSEQ multiplex PCR. The table lists 150,000 to 200,000 clones, under 85% of them singletons. The sequencing sample was made of PBMCs or T cells enriched from blood (not recorded which). The receptor source for this set is a man over 45 who had recovered from COVID-19.

This chain links TRBV2 with TRBJ2-2; 14 bases are shared with TRBD2. The CDR3 covers 15 residues. Germline V gene data show CDR1 as SNHLY and CDR2 as FYNNEI. V lost 6 bases and J lost 6; bases outside the gene matches: 3. The CDR3: CASRTSGGAAGELFF. Written as DNA, the CDR3 is TGTGCCAGCAGGACTAGCGGGGGGGCCGCCGGGGAGCTGTTTTTT.

This chain links TRBV4-1 with TRBJ2-7, with 8 bases that match TRBD2. CDR3 size: 14 residues. The V segment lost 1 base and the J segment 6 bases; nucleotides outside the gene matches: 5. Germline CDR1 and CDR2: MGHRA and YSYEKL. The CDR3 DNA reads TGCGCCAGCAGCCAAGCAGTACTAGCGGCCGAGCAGTACTTC. Its protein product is CASSQAVLAAEQYF.

This clone appeared a single time. V is TRBV27 and J is TRBJ1-2; 8 bases line up with TRBD1. This CDR3 comprises 14 residues. Germline-derived CDR1 and CDR2 are MNHEY and SMNVEV (reference sequence). J lost 8 bases, V lost 6 bases, and 11 bases had no gene match. The CDR3 sequence: CASSSGGLVAGYTF. In DNA, the CDR3 is TGTGCCAGCAGCTCAGGGGGCCTCGTGGCGGGCTACACCTTC.

The chain links TRBV5-6 to TRBJ1-1; D uncertain. CDR1 and CDR2 from the germline V gene are SGHDT and YYEEEE. V was trimmed by 0 bases and J by 1 base, leaving 7 bases between them. This CDR3 contains 14 residues. CDR3 bases: TGTGCCAGCAGCTTGGTCCGGGGGAACACTGAAGCTTTCTTT. Protein: CASSLVRGNTEAFF.

This clone has a handful of counts. The chain recombines TRBV5-1 with TRBJ1-1; TRBD1 agrees at 7 bases. The germline CDR1 and CDR2 sequences are SGHRS and YFSETQ. This CDR3 has 15 amino acids. V lost 7 bases, J lost 5 bases, and 14 bases stayed unmatched. The CDR3 region is CASFTEQGRFTEAFF. CDR3 sequence (DNA): TGCGCCAGCTTCACCGAACAGGGGAGGTTTACTGAAGCTTTCTTT.

The chain is built from TRBV19 and TRBJ1-1; TRBD1 might be the D (6 bases). The CDR3 is 12 amino acids. Germline values: CDR1 LNHDA, CDR2 SQIVND (reference sequence). The germline V and J ends were trimmed by 4 bases and 5 bases, with 8 bases remaining between them. The CDR3 here is CASSNQGTEAFF. In nucleotides, the CDR3 is TGTGCCAGTAGTAATCAGGGGACTGAAGCTTTCTTT.

V and J are TRBV9 and TRBJ2-7; D is uncertain. The V end was cut by 0 bases, the J end by 2 bases, with 9 bases between. The CDR3 has 14 amino acids. Germline V CDR1 and CDR2: SGDLS, YYNGEE. CDR3 region: CASSVADTAYEQYF. In DNA, the CDR3 is TGTGCCAGCAGCGTAGCTGACACAGCCTACGAGCAGTACTTC.

The chain carries TRBV7-8 and TRBJ1-6; D is unclear. V was trimmed by 0 bases and J by 2 bases, leaving 2 bases between them. There are 14 residues in the CDR3. CDR1 and CDR2 from the germline V gene are SGHVS and FQNEAQ. Here the CDR3 reads CASSLATYNSPLHF. CDR3 nucleotide sequence: TGTGCCAGCAGCTTAGCTACCTATAATTCACCCCTCCACTTT.

The rearrangement links TRBV7-3 to TRBJ2-5, with 12 bases identical to TRBD2. Trimming removed 5 bases from V and 3 bases from J; junction bases left unmatched: 7. The CDR3 has 16 residues. Per the germline V gene, CDR1 is SGHTA and CDR2 is FQGTGA. Written as DNA, the CDR3 is TGTGCCAGCAGCCTTAGGGGACTAGCGGGCGAAGAGACCCAGTACTTC. This sequence encodes CASSLRGLAGEETQYF.

The chain employs TRBV18 and TRBJ2-6; 8 bases match TRBD1. With V trimmed by 6 bases and J by 3 bases, 10 bases remained unmatched. The CDR3 sequence is 17 residues long. Germline V gene sequence: CDR1 KGHSH, CDR2 LQKENI. For the CDR3, the DNA is TGTGCCAGCTCCATGCCAGGGGGCGCGAGTGGGGCCAACGTCCTGACTTTC. This sequence encodes CASSMPGGASGANVLTF. The full variable domain, its missing parts supplied by reference TRBV18 and TRBJ2-6, is NAGVMQNPRHLVRRRGQEARLRCSPMKGHSHVYWYRQLPEEGLKFMVYLQKENIIDESGMPKERFSAEFPKEGPSILRIQQVVRGDSAAYFCASSMPGGASGANVLTFGAGSRLTVL.

The rearrangement joins TRBV5-4 to TRBJ1-3, with TRBD1 identical over 9 bases. The CDR3 sequence is 14 residues long. The V gene's germline CDR1 is SGHNT and CDR2 YYREEE (reference sequence). V was clipped by 3 bases and J by 5 bases; unmatched bases: 3. Here the CDR3 DNA reads TGTGCCAGCAGCTCCGGGACAGGGAGAAACACCATATATTTT. As protein: CASSSGTGRNTIYF. The variable domain in full, completed from reference TRBV5-4 and TRBJ1-3, reads ETGVTQSPTHLIKTRGQQVTLRCSSQSGHNTVSWYQQALGQGPQFIFQYYREEENGRGNFPPRFSGLQFPNYSSELNVNALELDDSALYLCASSSGTGRNTIYFGEGSWLTVV.

The rearrangement links TRBV27 to TRBJ1-6; TRBD1 aligns across 12 bases. After removal of 5 bases from V and 0 bases from J, the junction contained 2 bases not matched to a gene. CDR1 is MNHEY and CDR2 is SMNVEV in the germline V gene (reference sequence). The CDR3 runs to 17 residues. CDR3 nucleotide sequence: TGTGCCAGCAGTGGGACAGGGGGCTTCTCCTATAATTCACCCCTCCACTTT. Translated, it gives CASSGTGGFSYNSPLHF.